A selection of T cell receptor beta chains follows, all from one sample in a study of T cells in localized non-small cell lung cancer. Method: immunoSEQ multiplex PCR; TCRdb's copy keeps in-frame clones and lacks some. The table has around 7,500 clones, 85% to 95% seen once; the top ten hold under 3.5%. The sequencing used peripheral blood, collected before any cancer treatment. The receptors derive from a woman aged 40-69 years with stage I lung adenocarcinoma. Each CDR3 is given with its conserved first and last residue. Fields, in order: D gene, J gene, V gene, clone size, CDR3 protein, CDR3 DNA. A D gene is named only where the DNA matches it firmly. Where a row states a size, it is once, few, many or the class of an expanded clone; other rows omit it.

D gene: -; J gene: TRBJ1-2; V gene: TRBV14; clone size: once; CDR3 protein: CASSQGRGYGYTF; CDR3 DNA: TGTGCCAGCAGCCAGGGTAGGGGATATGGCTACACCTTC
D gene: -; J gene: TRBJ1-1; V gene: TRBV4-1; clone size: -; CDR3 protein: CASSPPAWGGGAAMNTEAFF; CDR3 DNA: TGCGCCAGTAGCCCACCAGCGTGGGGTGGGGGGGCGGCGATGAACACTGAAGCTTTCTTT
D gene: -; J gene: TRBJ1-2; V gene: TRBV10-1; clone size: -; CDR3 protein: CASSPGGVYGYTF; CDR3 DNA: TGCGCCAGCAGCCCCGGCGGAGTCTATGGCTACACCTTC
D gene: -; J gene: TRBJ2-4; V gene: TRBV15; clone size: -; CDR3 protein: CATSRDQGIAKNIQYF; CDR3 DNA: TGTGCCACCAGCAGAGATCAAGGGATAGCCAAAAACATTCAGTACTTC
D gene: TRBD1; J gene: TRBJ2-7; V gene: TRBV6-1; clone size: -; CDR3 protein: CASSEMGQGWYEQYF; CDR3 DNA: TGTGCCAGCAGTGAAATGGGACAGGGGTGGTACGAGCAGTACTTC
D gene: -; J gene: TRBJ1-3; V gene: TRBV30; clone size: few; CDR3 protein: CAWTESGNTIYF; CDR3 DNA: TGTGCCTGGACAGAGTCTGGAAACACCATATATTTT
D gene: TRBD2; J gene: TRBJ2-1; V gene: TRBV5-6; clone size: once; CDR3 protein: CASSFLGAGLRGYNEQFF; CDR3 DNA: TGTGCCAGCAGCTTTTTAGGAGCGGGACTAAGGGGATACAATGAGCAGTTCTTC
D gene: TRBD2; J gene: TRBJ2-5; V gene: TRBV10-3; clone size: -; CDR3 protein: CAISESGLAGTFQETQYF; CDR3 DNA: TGTGCCATCAGTGAGTCGGGACTAGCGGGAACCTTCCAAGAGACCCAGTACTTC
D gene: -; J gene: TRBJ2-7; V gene: TRBV15; clone size: -; CDR3 protein: CATSRDGSDSYEQYF; CDR3 DNA: TGTGCCACCAGCAGGGATGGGTCAGACTCCTACGAGCAGTACTTC
D gene: TRBD1; J gene: TRBJ2-3; V gene: TRBV9; clone size: -; CDR3 protein: CASSARGQQGTDTQYF; CDR3 DNA: TGTGCCAGCAGCGCCAGGGGGCAGCAAGGCACAGATACGCAGTATTTT
D gene: -; J gene: TRBJ1-5; V gene: TRBV4-1; clone size: -; CDR3 protein: CASSQVSFVQPQHF; CDR3 DNA: TGCGCCAGCAGCCAAGTAAGCTTTGTTCAGCCCCAGCATTTT
D gene: TRBD2; J gene: TRBJ2-3; V gene: TRBV5-1; clone size: -; CDR3 protein: CASSPMPGLATDTQYF; CDR3 DNA: TGCGCCAGCAGCCCCATGCCGGGACTAGCGACAGATACGCAGTATTTT
D gene: -; J gene: TRBJ2-7; V gene: TRBV7-2; clone size: few; CDR3 protein: CASSLEDFYEQYF; CDR3 DNA: TGTGCCAGCAGCTTAGAGGACTTCTACGAGCAGTACTTC
D gene: -; J gene: TRBJ1-3; V gene: TRBV7-2; clone size: -; CDR3 protein: CASSFLLSSGNTIYF; CDR3 DNA: TGTGCCAGCAGCTTTTTGCTCTCCTCTGGAAACACCATATATTTT
D gene: -; J gene: TRBJ1-1; V gene: TRBV18; clone size: once; CDR3 protein: CASSPTTALNTEAFF; CDR3 DNA: TGTGCCAGCTCACCAACGACCGCGCTGAACACTGAAGCTTTCTTT
D gene: TRBD2; J gene: TRBJ2-7; V gene: TRBV5-1; clone size: -; CDR3 protein: CASSIAGETYEQYF; CDR3 DNA: TGCGCCAGCAGCATAGCGGGAGAGACCTACGAGCAGTACTTC
D gene: -; J gene: TRBJ2-2; V gene: TRBV5-1; clone size: -; CDR3 protein: CASLRQPDTGELFF; CDR3 DNA: TGCGCCAGCCTTCGCCAGCCAGACACCGGGGAGCTGTTTTTT
D gene: TRBD2; J gene: TRBJ2-1; V gene: TRBV28; clone size: -; CDR3 protein: CASRAGGQYNEQFF; CDR3 DNA: TGTGCCAGCCGGGCGGGGGGACAATACAATGAGCAGTTCTTC
D gene: -; J gene: TRBJ2-2; V gene: TRBV7-2; clone size: -; CDR3 protein: CASSLSRGELFF; CDR3 DNA: TGTGCCAGCAGCTTATCGCGCGGGGAGCTGTTTTTT
D gene: -; J gene: TRBJ1-2; V gene: TRBV10-1; clone size: -; CDR3 protein: CASSEQGNYGYTF; CDR3 DNA: TGCGCCAGCAGTGAGCAGGGGAACTATGGCTACACCTTC
D gene: -; J gene: TRBJ2-5; V gene: TRBV19; clone size: -; CDR3 protein: CASSIGTGIGETQYF; CDR3 DNA: TGTGCCAGTAGTATCGGCACAGGGATCGGAGAGACCCAGTACTTC
D gene: -; J gene: TRBJ1-4; V gene: TRBV5-4; clone size: -; CDR3 protein: CASSLATGSLAGEKLFF; CDR3 DNA: TGTGCCAGCAGTTTGGCCACGGGGAGCCTCGCCGGAGAAAAACTGTTTTTT
D gene: -; J gene: TRBJ2-5; V gene: TRBV19; clone size: -; CDR3 protein: CASTMPGRRGFLGETQYF; CDR3 DNA: TGTGCCAGTACTATGCCCGGGCGCAGAGGTTTCTTGGGAGAGACCCAGTACTTC
D gene: TRBD1; J gene: TRBJ1-5; V gene: TRBV5-1; clone size: -; CDR3 protein: CASSPGPTGQGRNQPQHF; CDR3 DNA: TGCGCCAGCAGCCCAGGACCGACCGGACAGGGGCGTAATCAGCCCCAGCATTTT
D gene: -; J gene: TRBJ2-3; V gene: TRBV9; clone size: -; CDR3 protein: CASGKDGNTDTQYF; CDR3 DNA: TGTGCCAGCGGGAAAGACGGTAACACAGATACGCAGTATTTT
D gene: -; J gene: TRBJ2-7; V gene: TRBV7-8; clone size: -; CDR3 protein: CASSFDRHEQYF; CDR3 DNA: TGTGCCAGCAGCTTTGACAGGCACGAGCAGTACTTC
D gene: -; J gene: TRBJ1-1; V gene: TRBV18; clone size: -; CDR3 protein: CASSPGRRSNTEAFF; CDR3 DNA: TGTGCCAGCTCACCCGGCCGGAGGTCGAACACTGAAGCTTTCTTT
D gene: TRBD2; J gene: TRBJ2-5; V gene: TRBV18; clone size: -; CDR3 protein: CASSPGLAGGETQYF; CDR3 DNA: TGTGCCAGCTCACCCGGACTAGCGGGGGGAGAGACCCAGTACTTC
D gene: TRBD2; J gene: TRBJ2-3; V gene: TRBV4-1; clone size: -; CDR3 protein: CASSQARLAGGPDTQYF; CDR3 DNA: TGCGCCAGCAGCCAAGCCCGACTAGCGGGAGGGCCGGATACGCAGTATTTT
D gene: TRBD1; J gene: TRBJ1-4; V gene: TRBV27; clone size: -; CDR3 protein: CASSSRTGGDNEKLFF; CDR3 DNA: TGTGCCAGCAGTTCCCGGACAGGGGGGGATAATGAAAAACTGTTTTTT
D gene: TRBD1; J gene: TRBJ2-7; V gene: TRBV12-5; clone size: once; CDR3 protein: CASGLGQGIGQYF; CDR3 DNA: TGTGCTAGTGGTTTGGGACAGGGGATTGGGCAGTACTTC
D gene: -; J gene: TRBJ1-1; V gene: TRBV5-5; clone size: -; CDR3 protein: CASSLAGGRSTEAFF; CDR3 DNA: TGTGCCAGCAGCTTGGCGGGGGGCCGGAGTACTGAAGCTTTCTTT
D gene: TRBD2; J gene: TRBJ2-3; V gene: TRBV2; clone size: -; CDR3 protein: CASRTWGTSGSTDTQYF; CDR3 DNA: TGTGCCAGCAGGACCTGGGGGACTAGCGGGAGCACAGATACGCAGTATTTT
D gene: TRBD1; J gene: TRBJ2-2; V gene: TRBV4-2; clone size: -; CDR3 protein: CASSQEFRGYNGELFF; CDR3 DNA: TGTGCCAGCAGCCAAGAATTCAGGGGGTATAACGGGGAGCTGTTTTTT
D gene: TRBD1; J gene: TRBJ2-2; V gene: TRBV29-1; clone size: -; CDR3 protein: CSVDRQGTGELFF; CDR3 DNA: TGCAGCGTTGATAGACAGGGCACCGGGGAGCTGTTTTTT
D gene: -; J gene: TRBJ1-5; V gene: TRBV12-5; clone size: -; CDR3 protein: CASGSRNQPQHF; CDR3 DNA: TGTGCTAGTGGTTCCCGGAATCAGCCCCAGCATTTT
D gene: TRBD1; J gene: TRBJ1-4; V gene: TRBV5-1; clone size: -; CDR3 protein: CASRPQGGGTNEKLFF; CDR3 DNA: TGCGCCAGCAGACCACAGGGGGGAGGAACTAATGAAAAACTGTTTTTT